One TCR beta chain is described in this entry. The source of the sample is a study of Ad26.COV2.S vaccination and SARS-CoV-2 variants. Turning to the study itself: Within the COV1001 Ad26.COV2.S trial arm, the donor was enrolled. Intramuscularly, Ad26.COV2.S was given either once or twice, 56 days apart.

Germline assignment: CDR1 ENHRY and CDR2 SYGVKD. CDR3 length: 16 residues. Losses at the gene ends were 5 bases for V and 2 bases for J; bases not matched to a gene: 8. Libraries were prepared by immunoSEQ multiplex PCR; TCRdb keeps only in-frame clonotypes and omits some of them. The repertoire holds approximately 450,000 clones, with 90% as singletons. As to treatment: approximately 18 received Ad26.COV2.S at low or high dose, single or two shots; 5 received placebo; per-sample allocation not given. On day 63 after the first injection, vaccine and placebo recipients gave samples. Within Boston, the person who donated was an adult of 18-55 years. Built on an Ad26 vector, the vaccine expressed Wuhan-strain SARS-CoV-2 spike.

Source: peripheral blood, taken in a trial of Ad26.COV2.S vaccine versus placebo. The J gene is TRBJ2-2, the V gene TRBV10-3; 7 bases are shared with TRBD2. The receptor comes from a person aged 18-60 years who received the Ad26.COV2.S COVID-19 vaccine or a placebo. The CDR3: CAISSSGTTNTGELFF. The CDR3 DNA is TGTGCCATCAGTTCCTCTGGGACTACCAACACCGGGGAGCTGTTTTTT.